These 16 T cell receptor beta chains were sequenced from one sample in a study of T cells in localized non-small cell lung cancer. TCRdb's copy holds only in-frame clones and misses some; the assay was immunoSEQ multiplex PCR. The sample holds approximately 150,000 clones, more than 80% seen once. The source was peripheral blood, collected before any cancer treatment. All receptors come from an older female donor with stage I lung adenocarcinoma.

The chain uses TRBV18 and TRBJ2-3, with 7 bases lining up with TRBD2. V was pared by 2 bases and J by 4 bases, with 6 bases of the junction left unmatched. This CDR3 spans 15 amino acids. Germline V gene data show CDR1 as KGHSH and CDR2 as LQKENI. In nucleotides, the CDR3 is TGTGCCAGCTCACCATCGGCGGGAGCTGCAGATACGCAGTATTTT. Amino acid sequence: CASSPSAGAADTQYF. Full variable domain (remainder filled in from reference TRBV18 and TRBJ2-3): NAGVMQNPRHLVRRRGQEARLRCSPMKGHSHVYWYRQLPEEGLKFMVYLQKENIIDESGMPKERFSAEFPKEGPSILRIQQVVRGDSAAYFCASSPSAGAADTQYFGPGTRLTVL.

The rearrangement links TRBV7-6 to TRBJ2-1, with a possible D match to TRBD2 (5 bases). Germline V gene lookup returns CDR1 SGHVS and CDR2 FNYEAQ. The germline V and J ends were trimmed by 5 bases and 5 bases, with 10 bases remaining between them. There are 13 residues in the CDR3. CDR3 in amino acids: CASSPPGNNEQFF. DNA of the CDR3: TGTGCCAGCAGCCCCCCCGGGAACAATGAGCAGTTCTTC.

V usage is TRBV7-2 and J usage is TRBJ2-1, with 7 bases identical to TRBD1. This CDR3 comprises 16 residues. V lost 5 bases, J lost 4 bases, and 11 bases stayed unmatched. CDR1 is SGHTA, CDR2 FQGNSA, per germline. The CDR3 DNA is TGTGCCAGCAGCGTTCTAGGGGGCGCCAATTACAATGAGCAGTTCTTC. Protein product: CASSVLGGANYNEQFF.

This clone occurred a few times. The chain links TRBV28 to TRBJ2-2; D is ambiguous. The CDR3 spans 14 residues. CDR1 is MDHEN and CDR2 is SYDVKM in the germline V gene. V lost 4 bases and J 5 bases, leaving 11 bases between the germline ends. The CDR3 sequence: CASSSVGYTGELFF. The CDR3 DNA reads as TGTGCCAGCAGTTCCGTTGGCTATACCGGGGAGCTGTTTTTT.

CDR3 DNA: TGTGCCAGCAGCCCCCTTAGGGGGGGGCGCAATCAGCCCCAGCATTTT. It codes for CASSPLRGGRNQPQHF. The chain carries TRBV11-2 and TRBJ1-5, with D tentatively TRBD1 (6 bases). The CDR3 length is 16 residues. The V end lost 5 bases, the J end lost 2 bases, and 16 bases lay between the germline ends. CDR1 SGHAT and CDR2 FQNNGV come from the germline V gene.

The rearrangement links TRBV4-1 to TRBJ2-1; 10 nucleotides align to TRBD2. From germline, CDR1 is MGHRA and CDR2 YSYEKL. Germline trimming cut 6 bases from V and 2 bases from J; bases unmatched to any gene: 10. The CDR3 runs 17 residues. The CDR3 bases are TGCGCCAGCAGTCTAGCGGGAGAATTTAACCCCTACAATGAGCAGTTCTTC. Its protein is CASSLAGEFNPYNEQFF.

This chain links TRBV11-3 with TRBJ2-1; 12 bases line up with TRBD1. Germline lookup yields CDR1 SGHNT and CDR2 YENEEA. This CDR3 has 16 residues. Trimming removed 6 bases from V and 6 bases from J; junction bases left unmatched: 9. The CDR3: CASSKYRDRGLNEQFF. CDR3 nucleotide sequence: TGTGCCAGCAGTAAATACCGGGACAGGGGGCTCAATGAGCAGTTCTTC.

With respect to this clone: At one end the junction does not follow the germline gene, possibly because of a read error. The chain recombines TRBV6-5 with TRBJ2-7; 12 nucleotides match TRBD2. Germline lookup yields CDR1 MNHEY and CDR2 SVGAGI. The CDR3 is 15 residues long. For the CDR3, the DNA is TGTACCAGCAGTAGACCTAGCGGGAGGGACTACGAGCAGTACTTC. Protein product: CTSSRPSGRDYEQYF.

This clone occurred once. The gene calls are TRBV7-2 and TRBJ1-4; D may be TRBD1 (5 bases). Germline V gene sequence: CDR1 SGHTA, CDR2 FQGNSA. This CDR3 has 16 residues. V lost 1 base, J lost 6 bases, and 15 bases lay in between. CDR3 loop: CASSLVAVSGHEKLFF. The CDR3 nucleotides are TGTGCCAGCAGCTTAGTGGCCGTATCGGGGCATGAAAAACTGTTTTTT. Full variable domain (rest looked up from reference TRBV7-2 and TRBJ1-4): GAGVSQSPSNKVTEKGKDVELRCDPISGHTALYWYRQSLGQGLEFLIYFQGNSAPDKSGLPSDRFSAERTGGSVSTLTIQRTQQEDSAVYLCASSLVAVSGHEKLFFGSGTQLSVL.

A remark on this clone: The sample holds other DNA sequences that translate to the same CDR3. Here the CDR3 DNA reads TGCGCCAGCAGCTTGGGCAGGGAGGGCGAGCAGTACTTC. Translated: CASSLGREGEQYF. This chain connects TRBV5-1 to TRBJ2-7, with TRBD2 matching over 7 bases. Germline-derived CDR1 and CDR2 are SGHRS and YFSETQ. The CDR3 spans 13 residues. J lost 6 bases, V lost 0 bases, and 3 bases had no gene match. The complete variable domain, with remaining parts taken from reference TRBV5-1 and TRBJ2-7, reads KAGVTQTPRYLIKTRGQQVTLSCSPISGHRSVSWYQQTPGQGLQFLFEYFSETQRNKGNFPGRFSGRQFSNSRSEMNVSTLELGDSALYLCASSLGREGEQYFGPGTRLTVT.

The CDR3 DNA is TGTGCCATCAGTGAGATGGGGGCCACCTACAATGAGCAGTTCTTC. Translation gives CAISEMGATYNEQFF. V and J are TRBV10-3 and TRBJ2-1, with a tentative D call TRBD1 (6 bases). The CDR3 contains 15 residues. CDR1 and CDR2 from the germline V gene are ENHRY and SYGVKD. The germline V and J ends were trimmed by 2 bases and 2 bases, with 10 bases remaining between them.

J is TRBJ2-3 and V is TRBV11-2; no definite D call. The CDR3 contains 12 residues. Germline V CDR1 and CDR2: SGHAT, FQNNGV. V was cut by 5 bases and J by 6 bases, with 9 bases left in between. The CDR3: CASSRPGDTQYF. Here the CDR3 DNA reads TGTGCCAGCAGCCGACCCGGTGATACGCAGTATTTT.

The rearrangement links TRBV20-1 to TRBJ2-1; no clear D. CDR1 and CDR2 (germline): DFQATT, SNEGSKA (reference sequence). This CDR3 region has 11 residues. Deletions cut 3 bases from V and 0 bases from J, with 0 bases between. The CDR3 loop reads CSASSYNEQFF. In DNA form, the CDR3 reads TGCAGTGCTAGCTCCTACAATGAGCAGTTCTTC.

V gene TRBV10-1 combines with J gene TRBJ2-1; D unclear. Germline CDR1 and CDR2: WNHNN and SYGVQD (reference sequence). This CDR3 contains 13 residues. V was shortened by 4 bases and J by 9 bases, with 13 bases between the two germline ends. CDR3 residues: CASSGTTVGEQFF. CDR3 nucleotides: TGCGCCAGCAGTGGAACCACTGTCGGTGAGCAGTTCTTC.

The chain recombines TRBV25-1 with TRBJ1-5, with D perhaps matching TRBD1 (6 bases). CDR1 and CDR2 from the germline V gene are MGHDK and SYGVNS. V lost 6 bases, J lost 4 bases, and 13 bases lay in between. The CDR3 runs to 14 residues. This chain's CDR3 is CASSTLQGNQPQHF. In nucleotides, the CDR3 is TGTGCCAGCAGCACTTTGCAGGGGAATCAGCCCCAGCATTTT.

This chain uses TRBV13 with TRBJ2-2; D is uncertain. Per germline, CDR1 PRHDT and CDR2 FYEKMQ (reference sequence). The CDR3 totals 12 residues. Trimming removed 4 bases at V and 7 bases at J, with 7 bases between. The CDR3 spells CASSSPVGELFF. CDR3 in DNA: TGTGCCAGCAGCTCCCCTGTCGGGGAGCTGTTTTTT.